The 29 T cell receptor beta chains presented below share a single source sample, sequenced in a study of blood T cell repertoires in COVID-19. Libraries were prepared by immunoSEQ multiplex PCR; TCRdb keeps only in-frame clonotypes and omits some of them. Counted here are fewer than 200,000 clones, about 87% occurring once; the ten biggest clones make up just over 2.5%. The sequencing sample was made of peripheral blood. The origin of the receptors is a woman of 80 years or more with COVID-19, enrolled during active disease.

V gene TRBV7-9 combines with J gene TRBJ2-2; 8 bases align to TRBD1. J was trimmed by 1 base and V by 6 bases; bases with no gene match: 7. CDR3 length: 16 residues. Germline CDR1 reads SEHNR; CDR2 reads FQNEAQ (reference sequence). The CDR3 DNA follows: TGTGCCAGCAGTTATTCCGGGACAGGGAACACCGGGGAGCTGTTTTTT. Amino acid sequence: CASSYSGTGNTGELFF.

The chain combines TRBV6-5 with TRBJ1-1; D is ambiguous. V was cut by 0 bases and J by 0 bases, with 8 bases left in between. Germline V gene sequence: CDR1 MNHEY, CDR2 SVGAGI. The CDR3 length is 15 residues. DNA for the CDR3: TGTGCCAGCAGTTACTCGCAGCTAGTGAACACTGAAGCTTTCTTT. This codes for CASSYSQLVNTEAFF.

This clone was counted once. The chain employs TRBV23-1 and TRBJ2-5, with D unresolved. TRBV23-1 is reported as an ORF; its role is uncertain. The CDR3 has 14 amino acids. The germline V and J ends were trimmed by 8 bases and 5 bases, with 18 bases remaining between them. The CDR3 DNA is TGCGCCAGCCGTAAAAATCGCGATAGCGAGACCCAGTACTTC. Its translation: CASRKNRDSETQYF.

The chain couples TRBV5-6 to TRBJ2-5, with a possible D match to TRBD2 (6 bases). Looked up from germline, CDR1 is SGHDT and CDR2 is YYEEEE. The V end lost 4 bases, the J end lost 3 bases, and 19 bases lay between the germline ends. This CDR3 spans 16 amino acids. The CDR3, as DNA: TGTGCCAGCAGCGGGTTAACGGGAGTCGGTGAAGAGACCCAGTACTTC. It is translated as CASSGLTGVGEETQYF. The whole variable domain, filled in from reference TRBV5-6 and TRBJ2-5, reads DAGVTQSPTHLIKTRGQQVTLRCSPKSGHDTVSWYQQALGQGPQFIFQYYEEEERQRGNFPDRFSGHQFPNYSSELNVNALLLGDSALYLCASSGLTGVGEETQYFGPGTRLLVL.

This chain connects TRBV6-2 or TRBV6-3 to TRBJ2-3; 14 nucleotides agree with TRBD2. The CDR3 has 20 residues. Germline V gene data show CDR1 as MNHEY and CDR2 as SVGEGT. Germline trimming cut 2 bases from V and 6 bases from J; bases unmatched to any gene: 16. Here the CDR3 reads CASSYAPGTSGRSVSDTQYF. The CDR3 DNA reads as TGTGCCAGCAGTTACGCCCCCGGGACTAGCGGGAGAAGTGTGTCCGATACGCAGTATTTT.

V gene TRBV4-3 combines with J gene TRBJ2-1; D possibly corresponds to TRBD2 (6 bases). The CDR3 is made up of 18 amino acids. Trimming removed 0 bases at V and 0 bases at J, with 15 bases between. Germline values: CDR1 LGHNA, CDR2 YSLEER. The CDR3 coding sequence is TGCGCCAGCAGCCAAGATGTGGACACTAGCAGCTCCTACAATGAGCAGTTCTTC. It specifies CASSQDVDTSSSYNEQFF.

This clone was counted a few times. V and J are TRBV21-1 and TRBJ1-5. TRBV21-1 is a pseudogene segment. The CDR3 spans 16 residues. CDR3 region: CASSRKDGLSNQPQHF. The CDR3 nucleotides read TGTGCCAGCAGTAGAAAAGACGGGTTAAGCAATCAGCCCCAGCATTTT.

The V and J genes are TRBV3-1 (or the pseudogene TRBV3-2) and TRBJ2-2; 10 bases are a match to TRBD2. The CDR3 sequence is 17 residues long. Trimming cost V 8 bases and J 4 bases; bases outside gene matches: 13. Germline V gene data show CDR1 as LGHDT and CDR2 as YNNKEL (reference sequence). CDR3 amino acids: CASEGASGSRITGELFF. CDR3 nucleotides: TGTGCCAGCGAGGGGGCTAGCGGGAGTAGGATCACCGGGGAGCTGTTTTTT.

The V call is TRBV5-8, the J call TRBJ1-5; possibly TRBD1 for D (5 bases). Germline V gene sequence: CDR1 SGHTS, CDR2 YDEGEE. There are 15 residues in the CDR3. V lost 0 bases, J lost 0 bases, and 7 bases lay in between. In nucleotides, the CDR3 is TGTGCCAGCAGCTTGGGAAGGGGTAGCAATCAGCCCCAGCATTTT. Its translation: CASSLGRGSNQPQHF. Together with reference TRBV5-8 and TRBJ1-5, the CDR3 gives the full variable domain: EAGVTQSPTHLIKTRGQQATLRCSPISGHTSVYWYQQALGLGLQFLLWYDEGEERNRGNFPPRFSGRQFPNYSSELNVNALELEDSALYLCASSLGRGSNQPQHFGDGTRLSIL.

V and J are TRBV7-9 and TRBJ2-7; 7 bases match TRBD2. Trimming took 0 bases from V and 6 from J; bases not matched to a gene: 5. Germline V CDR1 and CDR2: SEHNR, FQNEAQ (reference sequence). CDR3 size: 14 residues. CDR3 protein: CASSLAGGPSEQYF. Written as DNA, the CDR3 is TGTGCCAGCAGCTTAGCGGGAGGGCCATCCGAGCAGTACTTC.

V is TRBV15 and J is TRBJ2-7; the D gene is possibly TRBD2 (5 bases). The CDR3 has 13 amino acids. V was trimmed by 0 bases and J by 3 bases, leaving 6 bases between them. Germline assignment: CDR1 LNHNV and CDR2 YYDKDF (reference sequence). The CDR3 coding sequence is TGTGCCACCAGCAGAGATGAGGGCTACGAGCAGTACTTC. Its protein is CATSRDEGYEQYF. Using reference TRBV15 and TRBJ2-7 for the parts outside the CDR3, the full variable domain is DAMVIQNPRYQVTQFGKPVTLSCSQTLNHNVMYWYQQKSSQAPKLLFHYYDKDFNNEADTPDNFQSRRPNTSFCFLDIRSPGLGDTAMYLCATSRDEGYEQYFGPGTRLTVT.

The V call is TRBV6-2 or TRBV6-3, the J call TRBJ2-7; no clear D gene. Looked up from germline, CDR1 is MNHEY and CDR2 is SVGEGT. V was shortened by 0 bases and J by 3 bases, with 6 bases between the two germline ends. The CDR3 spans 13 residues. The CDR3 here is CASSYSLSYEQYF. The CDR3 bases are TGTGCCAGCAGTTACTCTCTGAGCTACGAGCAGTACTTC.

This chain uses TRBV6-2 or TRBV6-3 with TRBJ2-3; the D gene is possibly TRBD1 (5 bases). Germline V gene lookup returns CDR1 MNHEY and CDR2 SVGEGT. V shed 2 bases and J shed 0 bases, with 18 bases lying between them. The CDR3 totals 18 residues. The CDR3 region has the DNA TGTGCCAGCAGTTACCCTCCAGGCCCCAGGGCTAGCACAGATACGCAGTATTTT. It is translated as CASSYPPGPRASTDTQYF.

This chain uses TRBV7-9 with TRBJ1-6, with D uncertain. Germline V CDR1 and CDR2: SEHNR, FQNEAQ (reference sequence). This CDR3 region has 14 residues. Deletions cut 5 bases from V and 10 bases from J, with 15 bases between. The chain's CDR3 is CASSLLPGNSPLHF. DNA of the CDR3: TGTGCCAGCAGCCTACTCCCCGGGAACTCACCCCTCCACTTT. Supplemented by reference TRBV7-9 and TRBJ1-6, the full variable domain reads DTGVSQNPRHKITKRGQNVTFRCDPISEHNRLYWYRQTLGQGPEFLTYFQNEAQLEKSRLLSDRFSAERPKGSFSTLEIQRTEQGDSAMYLCASSLLPGNSPLHFGNGTRLTVT.

This chain joins TRBV5-1 and TRBJ2-3, with D possibly TRBD1 on 6 matching bases. CDR3 length: 13 amino acids. The germline gives CDR1 SGHRS, CDR2 YFSETQ. V gave up 2 bases and J gave up 6 bases, with 10 bases separating them. The CDR3 DNA follows: TGCGCCAGCAGCTTACTACAGGGCGATACGCAGTATTTT. This encodes CASSLLQGDTQYF.

The CDR3 loop is CASSEYGRGAPYNEQFF. The CDR3 DNA sequence: TGTGCCAGCAGTGAATATGGGCGGGGGGCCCCCTACAATGAGCAGTTCTTC. The chain employs TRBV25-1 and TRBJ2-1; TRBD2 agrees at 8 bases. This CDR3 spans 17 amino acids. The germline V gene has CDR1 MGHDK and CDR2 SYGVNS. Trimming removed 0 bases from V and 2 bases from J; junction bases left unmatched: 6.

The chain is built from TRBV6-2 or TRBV6-3 and TRBJ2-5; 8 bases match TRBD1. The length of the CDR3 is 13 residues. With V trimmed by 5 bases and J by 5 bases, 4 bases remained unmatched. Germline V gene data show CDR1 as MNHEY and CDR2 as SVGEGT. The CDR3 region has the DNA TGTGCCAGCAGTCAGGGGGCGGGGGAGACCCAGTACTTC. Protein sequence: CASSQGAGETQYF.

For the CDR3, the DNA is TGCAGTGCTAGTCAACGGGGGGTACTGGACGAGCAGTACTTC. Translation: CSASQRGVLDEQYF. The chain uses TRBV20-1 and TRBJ2-7; TRBD2 aligns across 7 bases. There are 14 residues in the CDR3. The germline CDR1 and CDR2 sequences are DFQATT and SNEGSKA (reference sequence). Trimming at V came to 3 bases and at J to 5 bases, leaving 10 bases not matched to a gene.

This sequence joins TRBV19 and TRBJ2-7, with TRBD1 identical over 9 bases. CDR3 length equals 12 residues. Germline V CDR1 and CDR2: LNHDA, SQIVND (reference sequence). With V trimmed by 6 bases and J by 5 bases, 2 bases remained unmatched. The CDR3 DNA follows: TGTGCCAGTAGCACAGGGGGCAACGAGCAGTACTTC. It specifies CASSTGGNEQYF.

The rearrangement links TRBV14 to TRBJ1-1; 11 bases are a match to TRBD1. Trimming cost V 4 bases and J 7 bases; bases outside gene matches: 8. The CDR3 spans 15 residues. Germline CDR1 SGHDN, CDR2 FVKESK. The CDR3 here is CASSLHTGTGGEAFF. The CDR3, as DNA: TGTGCCAGCAGCCTGCATACCGGGACAGGGGGTGAAGCTTTCTTT.

In its sample, this clone was seen a few times. J is TRBJ1-2 and V is TRBV6-5, with 8 bases matching TRBD1. The J segment lost 4 bases and the V segment lost 10 bases, leaving 5 bases of the junction unmatched. CDR1 MNHEY and CDR2 SVGAGI come from the germline V gene. The CDR3 is 12 residues long. In DNA, the CDR3 is TGTGCCACCGGACAGGGTGGCTATGGCTACACCTTC. Protein: CATGQGGYGYTF.

The rearrangement uses TRBV5-1 and TRBJ1-1, with a weak D call TRBD1 (5 bases). The CDR3 runs to 13 residues. Germline V lookup: CDR1 SGHRS, CDR2 YFSETQ. The V and J ends lost 0 bases and 6 bases respectively, with 9 bases between them. The CDR3 DNA follows: TGCGCCAGCAGCTTGGGGACAACCGCTGAAGCTTTCTTT. This encodes CASSLGTTAEAFF.

The V gene is TRBV7-9, the J gene TRBJ2-3; 14 nucleotides align to TRBD2. After removal of 8 bases from V and 6 bases from J, the junction contained 4 bases not matched to a gene. The CDR3 is 14 residues long. CDR1 SEHNR and CDR2 FQNEAQ come from the germline V gene (reference sequence). The DNA for the CDR3 is TGTGCCAGCGGACTAGCGGGAGGACCGGATACGCAGTATTTT. It is translated as CASGLAGGPDTQYF.

The V call is TRBV7-9, the J call TRBJ2-1; D might be TRBD2 (7 bases). Germline CDR1 reads SEHNR; CDR2 reads FQNEAQ (reference sequence). Trimming took 8 bases from V and 6 from J, leaving 14 bases between them. The length of the CDR3 is 13 residues. The DNA of the CDR3 is TGTGCCAGCCTTCAAGGGGGGGGCAATGAGCAGTTCTTC. Translation gives CASLQGGGNEQFF.

The CDR3 sequence is CASSIGTGGFEDQPQHF. The DNA for the CDR3 is TGTGCCAGCAGCATAGGGACAGGGGGGTTTGAGGATCAGCCCCAGCATTTT. This rearrangement joins TRBV9 to TRBJ1-5, with TRBD1 identical over 11 bases. The CDR3 consists of 17 residues. With V trimmed by 4 bases and J by 5 bases, 11 bases remained unmatched. Germline assignment: CDR1 SGDLS and CDR2 YYNGEE.

V usage is TRBV6-2 or TRBV6-3 and J usage is TRBJ2-3; TRBD1 is a possible D gene (6 bases). Per the germline V gene, CDR1 is MNHEY and CDR2 is SVGEGT. Deletions cut 2 bases from V and 6 bases from J, with 15 bases between. This CDR3 is 15 amino acids long. The CDR3 protein is CASSYGTPGLDTQYF. The CDR3 bases are TGTGCCAGCAGTTACGGGACACCAGGGTTGGATACGCAGTATTTT.

The rearrangement joins TRBV7-3 to TRBJ2-2, with D maybe TRBD1 (6 bases). Germline CDR1 SGHTA, CDR2 FQGTGA. V was clipped by 5 bases and J by 1 base, with 11 bases between them. The CDR3 length is 15 residues. The CDR3 here is CASSMDSRNTGELFF. The CDR3 nucleotides are TGTGCCAGCAGCATGGACAGCCGGAACACCGGGGAGCTGTTTTTT.

The gene calls are TRBV28 and TRBJ2-5; TRBD1 might be the D (6 bases). Germline V gene sequence: CDR1 MDHEN, CDR2 SYDVKM. The CDR3 runs 14 residues. Trimming removed 6 bases from V and 5 bases from J, with 16 bases in between. The CDR3 DNA follows: TGTGCCAGCAGCGGGGACAATGTCAGGGAGACCCAGTACTTC. Its protein product is CASSGDNVRETQYF.

The J gene is TRBJ2-7, the V gene TRBV12-2; whether TRBD1, the table's D call, matches the DNA was not checked. TRBV12-2 is given as a pseudogene. This CDR3 contains 15 residues. This CDR3 is CASRVPGDSTYEQYF. The CDR3 DNA reads TGTGCAAGTCGCGTTCCAGGGGATTCTACCTACGAGCAGTACTTC.